This T cell receptor beta chain was documented in a study of beta chain features in type 1 diabetes. The CDR3 is made up of 15 amino acids. Trimming pared 2 bases from V and 6 bases from J, leaving 14 bases between. Germline loops: CDR1 KGHSH, CDR2 LQKENI. TCRB transcripts that were expressed got sequenced, as all of the isolated RNA had been reverse transcribed. Profiling relied on immunoSEQ multiplex PCR, and the TCRdb table lists in-frame clones only, not all of them. Of 680,000 or so clones in the sample, around a sixth are singletons; the top ten hold approximately 0.099%. The chain employs TRBV18 and TRBJ1-5; D unclear. This receptor was identified in a man between 18 and 35 years old in good health. Material: naive CD4+ T cells from blood. Here the CDR3 DNA reads TGTGCCAGCTCACCATTTGAAGTTCGAGGTCAGCCCCAGCATTTT. This sequence encodes CASSPFEVRGQPQHF. The entire variable domain, with the rest obtained from reference TRBV18 and TRBJ1-5, is as follows: NAGVMQNPRHLVRRRGQEARLRCSPMKGHSHVYWYRQLPEEGLKFMVYLQKENIIDESGMPKERFSAEFPKEGPSILRIQQVVRGDSAAYFCASSPFEVRGQPQHFGDGTRLSIL.